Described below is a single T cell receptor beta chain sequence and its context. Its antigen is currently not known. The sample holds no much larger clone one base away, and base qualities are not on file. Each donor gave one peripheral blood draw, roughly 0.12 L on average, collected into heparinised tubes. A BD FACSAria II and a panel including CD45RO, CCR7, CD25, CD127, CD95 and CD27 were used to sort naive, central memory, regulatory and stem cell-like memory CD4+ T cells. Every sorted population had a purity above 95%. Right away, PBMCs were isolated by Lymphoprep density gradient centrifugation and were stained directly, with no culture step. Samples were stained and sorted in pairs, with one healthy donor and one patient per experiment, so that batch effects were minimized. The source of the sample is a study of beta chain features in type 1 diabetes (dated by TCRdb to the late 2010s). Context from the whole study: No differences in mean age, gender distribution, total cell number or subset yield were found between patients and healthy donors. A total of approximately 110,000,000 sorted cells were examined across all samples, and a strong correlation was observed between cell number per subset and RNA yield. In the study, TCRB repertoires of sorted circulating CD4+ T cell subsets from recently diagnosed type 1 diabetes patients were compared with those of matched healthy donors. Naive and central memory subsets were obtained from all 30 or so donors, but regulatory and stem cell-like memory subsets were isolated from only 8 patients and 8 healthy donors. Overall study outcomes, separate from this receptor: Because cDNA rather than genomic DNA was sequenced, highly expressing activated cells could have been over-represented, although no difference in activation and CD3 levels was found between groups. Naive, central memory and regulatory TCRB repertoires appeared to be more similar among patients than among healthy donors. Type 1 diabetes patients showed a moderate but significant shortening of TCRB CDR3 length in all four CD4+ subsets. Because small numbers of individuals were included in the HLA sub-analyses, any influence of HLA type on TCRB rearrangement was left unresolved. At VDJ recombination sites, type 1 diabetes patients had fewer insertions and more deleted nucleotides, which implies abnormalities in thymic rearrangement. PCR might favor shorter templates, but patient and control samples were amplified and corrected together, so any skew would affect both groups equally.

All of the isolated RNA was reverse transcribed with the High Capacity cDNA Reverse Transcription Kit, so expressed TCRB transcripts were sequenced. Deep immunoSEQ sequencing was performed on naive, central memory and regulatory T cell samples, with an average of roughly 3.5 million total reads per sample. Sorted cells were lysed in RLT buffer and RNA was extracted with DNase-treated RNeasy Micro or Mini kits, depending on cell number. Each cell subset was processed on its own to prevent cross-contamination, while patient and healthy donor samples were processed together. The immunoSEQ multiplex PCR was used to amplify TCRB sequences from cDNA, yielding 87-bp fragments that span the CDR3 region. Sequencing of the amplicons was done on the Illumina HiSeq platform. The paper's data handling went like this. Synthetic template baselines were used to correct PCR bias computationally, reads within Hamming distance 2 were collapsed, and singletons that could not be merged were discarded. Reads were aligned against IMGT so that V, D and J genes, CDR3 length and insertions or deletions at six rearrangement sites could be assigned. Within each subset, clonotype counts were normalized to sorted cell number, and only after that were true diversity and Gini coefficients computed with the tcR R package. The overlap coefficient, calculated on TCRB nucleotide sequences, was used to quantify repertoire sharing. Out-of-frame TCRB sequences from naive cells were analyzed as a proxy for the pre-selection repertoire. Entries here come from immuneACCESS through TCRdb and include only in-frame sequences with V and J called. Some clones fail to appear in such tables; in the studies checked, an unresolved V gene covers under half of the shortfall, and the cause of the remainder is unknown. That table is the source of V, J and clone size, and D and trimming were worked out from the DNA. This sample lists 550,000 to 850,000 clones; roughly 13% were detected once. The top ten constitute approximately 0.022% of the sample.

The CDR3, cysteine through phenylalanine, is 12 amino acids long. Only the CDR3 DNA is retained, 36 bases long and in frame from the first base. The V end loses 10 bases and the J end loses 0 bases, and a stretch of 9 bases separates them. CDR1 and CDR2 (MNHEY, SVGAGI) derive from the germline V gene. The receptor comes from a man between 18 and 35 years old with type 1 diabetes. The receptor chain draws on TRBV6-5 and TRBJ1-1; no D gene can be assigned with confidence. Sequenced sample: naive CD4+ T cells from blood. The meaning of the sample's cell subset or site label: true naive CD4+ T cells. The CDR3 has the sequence CATGTMNTEAFF. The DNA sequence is TGTGCCACCGGAACCATGAACACTGAAGCTTTCTTT.